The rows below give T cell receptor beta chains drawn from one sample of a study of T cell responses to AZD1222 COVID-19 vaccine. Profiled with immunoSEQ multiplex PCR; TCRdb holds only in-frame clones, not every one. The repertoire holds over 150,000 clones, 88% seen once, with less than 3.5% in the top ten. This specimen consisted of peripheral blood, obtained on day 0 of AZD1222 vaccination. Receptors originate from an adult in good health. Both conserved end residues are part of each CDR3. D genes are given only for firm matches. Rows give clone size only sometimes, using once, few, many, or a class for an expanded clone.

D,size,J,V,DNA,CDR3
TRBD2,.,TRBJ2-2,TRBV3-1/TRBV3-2,TGTGCCAGCAGCCCGGGGGGGAACACCGGGGAGCTGTTTTTT,CASSPGGNTGELFF
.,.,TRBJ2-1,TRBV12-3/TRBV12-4,TGTGCCAGTCGGTCCGCGAACAATGAGCAGTTCTTC,CASRSANNEQFF
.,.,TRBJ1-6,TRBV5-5,TGTGCCAGCGCCGGGACGGAAAATTCACCCCTCCACTTT,CASAGTENSPLHF
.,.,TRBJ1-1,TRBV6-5,TGTGCCAGCAGTTACACCCGCCAGGGGAACACTGAAGCTTTCTTT,CASSYTRQGNTEAFF
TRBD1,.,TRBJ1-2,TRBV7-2,TGTGCCAGCAGGCAAGGACAGGGGGGTGGCTACACCTTC,CASRQGQGGGYTF
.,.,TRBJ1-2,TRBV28,TGTGCCAGCAGTTTAGGTTCGGTCGAGGGCTATGGCTACACCTTC,CASSLGSVEGYGYTF
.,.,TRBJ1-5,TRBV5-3,TGTGCCAGAAGCTTTATGGGGAATCAGCCCCAGCATTTT,CARSFMGNQPQHF
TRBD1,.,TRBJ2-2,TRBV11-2,TGTGCCAGCAGCTTTAGGGGGACAGGGAACACCGGGGAGCTGTTTTTT,CASSFRGTGNTGELFF
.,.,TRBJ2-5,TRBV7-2,TGTGCCAGCAGCTTAGGGTCGGCAGAGACCCAGTACTTC,CASSLGSAETQYF
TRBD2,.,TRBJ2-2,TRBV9,TGTGCCAGCAGCACGAGCGGGGGGGCCACCGGGGAGCTGTTTTTT,CASSTSGGATGELFF
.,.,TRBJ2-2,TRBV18,TGTGCCAGCTCCGCCTCACTGATACAGAACACCGGGGAGCTGTTTTTT,CASSASLIQNTGELFF
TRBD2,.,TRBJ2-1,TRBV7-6,TGTGCCAGCAGCCAATCTAGCGGGGGATACAATGAGCAGTTCTTC,CASSQSSGGYNEQFF
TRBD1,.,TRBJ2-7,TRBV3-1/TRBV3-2,TGTGCCAGCAGCCAAGATACAGGGACAGGGGCCCACGAGCAGTACTTC,CASSQDTGTGAHEQYF
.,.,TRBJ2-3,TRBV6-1,TGTGCCAGCAGTGAAGCGGGGGTCCGCACAGATACGCAGTATTTT,CASSEAGVRTDTQYF
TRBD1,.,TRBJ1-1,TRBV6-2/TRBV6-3,TGTGCCAGCAGCCAGAGGACAGGGGGCTGGACTGAAGCTTTCTTT,CASSQRTGGWTEAFF
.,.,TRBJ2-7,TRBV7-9,TGTGCCAGCAGCTTACAAGGTGTCGAGCAGTACTTC,CASSLQGVEQYF
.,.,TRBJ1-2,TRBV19,TGTGCCAGTAAAGAGGGAGAGGGACCTTATGGCTACACCTTC,CASKEGEGPYGYTF
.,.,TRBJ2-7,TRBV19,TGTGCCAGTAGTATTAGGTACAGCCAAGACTACGAGCAGTACTTC,CASSIRYSQDYEQYF
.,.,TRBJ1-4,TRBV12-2,TGTGCAAGTCGCTCGGGACAGGGGGCAACTAATGAAAAACTGTTTTTT,CASRSGQGATNEKLFF
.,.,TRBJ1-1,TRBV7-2,TGTGCCAGCAGCCCTCGGTCGGGGGCTGAGAACACTGAAGCTTTCTTT,CASSPRSGAENTEAFF
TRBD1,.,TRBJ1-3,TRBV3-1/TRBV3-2,TGTGCCAGCAGCCTTACAGGGGCGGGAAACACCATATATTTT,CASSLTGAGNTIYF
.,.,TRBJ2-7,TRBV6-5,TGTGCCAGCAGTTACCAAGGGGCAAGCGGCTACGAGCAGTACTTC,CASSYQGASGYEQYF
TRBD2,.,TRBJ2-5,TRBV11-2,TGTGCCAGCAGCCCCGGACTAGCGGGGACAGAGACCCAGTACTTC,CASSPGLAGTETQYF
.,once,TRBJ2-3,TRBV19,TGTGCCAGTAGTAACCGACAGGAGACTGCTAGCACAGATACGCAGTATTTT,CASSNRQETASTDTQYF
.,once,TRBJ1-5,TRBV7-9,TGTGCCAGCAGCTTAGGTAATCAGCCCCAGCATTTT,CASSLGNQPQHF
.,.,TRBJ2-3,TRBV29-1,TGCAGCGTTGAATCTGGGACTCGCACAGATACGCAGTATTTT,CSVESGTRTDTQYF
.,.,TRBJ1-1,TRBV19,TGTGCCAGTAGTTCCACAGTATCCTTTGAAGCTTTCTTT,CASSSTVSFEAFF
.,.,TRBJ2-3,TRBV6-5,TGTGCCAGCAGCCCCCGGGGGAGCTCAGATACGCAGTATTTT,CASSPRGSSDTQYF
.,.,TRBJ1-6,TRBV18,TGTGCCAGCTCACCACCGCAATCAGGCACACCCCTCCACTTT,CASSPPQSGTPLHF
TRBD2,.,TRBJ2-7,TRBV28,TGTGCCAGCAGTTCCCCTAACCGGGGGGGCCAGAGCTCCTACGAGCAGTACTTC,CASSSPNRGGQSSYEQYF
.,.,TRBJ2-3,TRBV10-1,TGCGCCAGCAGTGAACGGGGAGTATACTCGCAGTATTTT,CASSERGVYSQYF
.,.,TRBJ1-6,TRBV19,TGTGCCTCAGCCAAGGGGGTCAGCTCACCCCTCCACTTT,CASAKGVSSPLHF
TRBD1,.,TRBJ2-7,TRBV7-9,TGTGCCAGCAGCGGACAGGGGATGATGCTCTACGAGCAGTACTTC,CASSGQGMMLYEQYF
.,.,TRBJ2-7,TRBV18,TGTGCCAGCTCACCACGAGGTCAGGGTTGGACCTACGAGCAGTACTTC,CASSPRGQGWTYEQYF
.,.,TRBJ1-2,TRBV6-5,TGTGCCAGCAGTTCGGGCCTCTATGGCTACACCTTC,CASSSGLYGYTF
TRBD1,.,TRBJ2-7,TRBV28,TGTGCCAGCAGTTTATTTCGGGACAGGGGAATCGAGCAGTACTTC,CASSLFRDRGIEQYF
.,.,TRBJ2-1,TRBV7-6,TGTGCCAGCAGCTTAGCTCCGGGCTCCTACAATGAGCAGTTCTTC,CASSLAPGSYNEQFF
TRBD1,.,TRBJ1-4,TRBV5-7,TGTGCCAGCAGCCCCCGGACAGGTTCTAATGAAAAACTGTTTTTT,CASSPRTGSNEKLFF
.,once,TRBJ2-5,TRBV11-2,TGTGCCAGCAGCTACGGGAACCAAGAGACCCAGTACTTC,CASSYGNQETQYF
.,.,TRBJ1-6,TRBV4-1,TGCGCCAGCAGCCAGCAGGGAGGGAGTTCACCCCTCCACTTT,CASSQQGGSSPLHF
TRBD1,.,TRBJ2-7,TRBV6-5,TGTGCCAGCAGTTCCTACCCGACAGGGGGGTACGAGCAGTACTTC,CASSSYPTGGYEQYF
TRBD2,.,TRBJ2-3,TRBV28,TGTGCCAGCACCCGGGGGGGCAGGACAGATACGCAGTATTTT,CASTRGGRTDTQYF
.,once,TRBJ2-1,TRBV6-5,TGTGCCAGCAGTTACTCTCGGGGATACAATGAGCAGTTCTTC,CASSYSRGYNEQFF
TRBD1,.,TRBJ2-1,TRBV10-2,TGCGCCAGCAGTGGACAGGGCTCCTACAATGAGCAGTTCTTC,CASSGQGSYNEQFF